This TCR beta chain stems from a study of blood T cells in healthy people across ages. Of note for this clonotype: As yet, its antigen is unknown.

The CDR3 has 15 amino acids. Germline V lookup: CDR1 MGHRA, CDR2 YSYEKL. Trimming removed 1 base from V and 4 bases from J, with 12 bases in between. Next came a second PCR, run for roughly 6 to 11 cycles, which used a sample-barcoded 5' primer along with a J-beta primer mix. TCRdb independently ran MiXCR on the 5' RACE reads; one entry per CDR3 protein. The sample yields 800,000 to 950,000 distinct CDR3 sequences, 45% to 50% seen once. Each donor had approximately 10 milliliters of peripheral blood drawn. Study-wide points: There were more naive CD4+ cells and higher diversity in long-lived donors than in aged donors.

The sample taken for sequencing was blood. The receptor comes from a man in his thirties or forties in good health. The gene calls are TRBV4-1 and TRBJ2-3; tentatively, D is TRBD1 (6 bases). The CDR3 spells CASSQVPGAADTQYF. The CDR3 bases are TGCGCCAGCAGCCAAGTCCCAGGGGCCGCAGATACGCAGTATTTT.